This passage covers 4 T cell receptor beta chains from one sample sequenced in a study of cytotoxic CD8 clonotypes in ibrutinib-treated CLL. The assay was immunoSEQ multiplex PCR, and TCRdb's table has in-frame clones only and misses some. Of about 310,000 clones listed, 80% are singletons. The sample here was PBMCs, taken before ibrutinib treatment. Every receptor here comes from a human donor with chronic lymphocytic leukemia.

The chain links TRBV5-5 to TRBJ2-7, with 7 bases matching TRBD2. The germline V gene encodes CDR1 SGHKS and CDR2 YYEKEE (reference sequence). This CDR3 is 13 amino acids long. J lost 3 bases, V lost 7 bases, and 7 bases had no gene match. CDR3 protein: CASGGREVYEQYF. In DNA form, the CDR3 reads TGTGCCAGCGGAGGGAGGGAGGTCTACGAGCAGTACTTC.

This clone was observed a handful of times. The chain uses TRBV10-3 and TRBJ2-7, with 9 bases that match TRBD2. V shed 8 bases and J 7 bases; nucleotides not matched to a gene: 12. The CDR3 is 14 residues long. Looked up from germline, CDR1 is ENHRY and CDR2 is SYGVKD. CDR3 nucleotides: TGTGCCATCGCCAAAGTAGCGGGAGTGGAGGAGCAGTACTTC. Translated, it gives CAIAKVAGVEEQYF.

The gene calls are TRBV10-1 and TRBJ2-7; the match to TRBD2 covers 8 bases. CDR1 is WNHNN, CDR2 SYGVQD, per germline (reference sequence). With 4 bases clipped from V and 0 bases from J, the junction kept 5 bases outside the gene matches. The CDR3 is 15 amino acids. The CDR3: CASSVGSGTSYEQYF. In DNA, the CDR3 is TGCGCCAGCAGTGTCGGTAGCGGGACCTCCTACGAGCAGTACTTC.

The gene calls are TRBV30 and TRBJ1-1, with 12 positions matching TRBD1. Germline V gene data show CDR1 as GTSNPN and CDR2 as SVGIG (reference sequence). This CDR3 contains 18 residues. With 8 bases clipped from V and 1 base from J, the junction kept 17 bases outside the gene matches. CDR3 sequence reads: CARDRDRGRARWNTEAFF. The DNA of the CDR3 is TGTGCCAGGGACCGGGACAGGGGGCGAGCTAGGTGGAACACTGAAGCTTTCTTT.